This passage covers 30 T cell receptor beta chains from one sample sequenced in a study of cytomegalovirus exposure and HLA in healthy donors. The study ran its PCR with 60 Vbeta and 13 Jbeta primers. Profiling relied on immunoSEQ multiplex PCR, and the TCRdb table lists in-frame clones only, not all of them. Of about 92,000 clones listed, 70% to 90% were seen once; the top ten hold roughly 5.3%. Source material: PBMCs. These receptors all come from a woman under 30 in good health and CMV-seropositive.

V and J are TRBV6-5 and TRBJ2-7, with 7 bases aligning to TRBD1. Germline loops: CDR1 MNHEY, CDR2 SVGAGI. The CDR3 runs 14 residues. Losses at the gene ends were 5 bases for V and 3 bases for J; bases not matched to a gene: 7. The CDR3 protein is CASSVTRDSYEQYF. Here the CDR3 DNA reads TGTGCCAGCAGTGTGACCCGGGACAGCTACGAGCAGTACTTC.

The gene calls are TRBV28 and TRBJ1-2; weak D call: TRBD1 (5 bases). CDR3 length: 14 amino acids. Germline V CDR1 and CDR2: MDHEN, SYDVKM. Deletions cut 4 bases from V and 3 bases from J, with 12 bases between. CDR3 bases: TGTGCCAGCAGTTATCGGGGGAAGGACTATGGCTACACCTTC. As protein: CASSYRGKDYGYTF.

Only one count was recorded for this clone. The chain is built from TRBV7-9 and TRBJ1-5; D perhaps matches TRBD1 (5 bases). CDR3 length equals 15 residues. Germline assignment: CDR1 SEHNR and CDR2 FQNEAQ (reference sequence). V was pared by 5 bases and J by 3 bases, with 14 bases between. In DNA form, the CDR3 reads TGTGCCAGCAGCCCAGGAGGGGTACCCAATCAGCCCCAGCATTTT. This encodes CASSPGGVPNQPQHF.

The chain recombines TRBV27 with TRBJ2-3, with TRBD2 identical over 10 bases. Germline CDR1 is MNHEY and CDR2 is SMNVEV (reference sequence). Germline trimming cut 4 bases from V and 0 bases from J; bases unmatched to any gene: 4. The CDR3 has 16 residues. The CDR3 DNA follows: TGTGCCAGCAGTTCATGGACTAGCGGTAGCACAGATACGCAGTATTTT. Protein product: CASSSWTSGSTDTQYF.

The V call is TRBV25-1, the J call TRBJ1-1; the D is unclear. Trimming shortened V by 5 bases and J by 1 base, and 8 bases separated the two germline ends. The germline V gene encodes CDR1 MGHDK and CDR2 SYGVNS. The CDR3 length is 13 residues. CDR3 protein: CASSTPGNTEAFF. CDR3 bases: TGTGCCAGCAGTACTCCCGGGAACACTGAAGCTTTCTTT.

The chain employs TRBV11-2 and TRBJ2-3, with TRBD2 matching 8 bases. The CDR3 runs 16 residues. The V and J ends lost 2 bases and 4 bases, in that order; junction bases with no gene match: 8. In germline, CDR1 is SGHAT, CDR2 FQNNGV. In nucleotides, the CDR3 is TGTGCCAGCAGCTTATTGGGGACTAGTCCAGCAGATACGCAGTATTTT. Its protein product is CASSLLGTSPADTQYF.

The rearrangement links TRBV28 to TRBJ1-5; 10 nucleotides line up with TRBD1. This CDR3 is built from 12 residues. Germline V CDR1 and CDR2: MDHEN, SYDVKM. Losses at the gene ends were 9 bases for V and 7 bases for J; bases not matched to a gene: 3. The CDR3 region has the DNA TGTGCCAGTGACAGGGGGCACCAGCCCCAGCATTTT. Translating gives CASDRGHQPQHF.

The chain is built from TRBV15 and TRBJ1-2; possibly TRBD1 for D (6 bases). Germline values: CDR1 LNHNV, CDR2 YYDKDF (reference sequence). The CDR3 loop spans 17 amino acids. Trimming stripped 2 bases from V and 8 bases from J, with 24 bases between. In nucleotides, the CDR3 is TGTGCCACCAGCAGATTCAACCTCGGGCAGGGGACCGGCGGCTACACCTTC. It codes for CATSRFNLGQGTGGYTF.

The rearrangement links TRBV9 to TRBJ2-1, with D perhaps TRBD2 (5 bases). The germline V gene encodes CDR1 SGDLS and CDR2 YYNGEE. Trimming cost V 0 bases and J 4 bases, with 20 bases left between them. This CDR3 comprises 18 residues. CDR3 nucleotides: TGTGCCAGCAGCGTAGCTAGTTGGGTGTCTAGCCGATACAATGAGCAGTTCTTC. This codes for CASSVASWVSSRYNEQFF.

V is TRBV4-1 and J is TRBJ1-2, with 10 bases that match TRBD1. The V and J ends lost 5 bases and 3 bases, in that order; junction bases with no gene match: 3. CDR3 size: 14 residues. Germline V CDR1 and CDR2: MGHRA, YSYEKL. DNA for the CDR3: TGCGCCAGCAGCAGCGGGACAGGGGACTATGGCTACACCTTC. Its protein product is CASSSGTGDYGYTF.

This chain joins TRBV6-4 and TRBJ1-1; 7 positions agree with TRBD1. The length of the CDR3 is 13 residues. Trimming at V came to 3 bases and at J to 9 bases, leaving 7 bases not matched to a gene. The germline V gene encodes CDR1 MRHNA and CDR2 SNTAGT. The DNA of the CDR3 is TGTGCCAGCAGTGAGACAGGGACGGGAAAAGCTTTCTTT. Amino acid sequence: CASSETGTGKAFF.

This chain uses TRBV6-4 with TRBJ2-3; 10 bases are shared with TRBD2. J gave up 0 bases and V 5 bases, and 2 bases lay outside the gene matches. CDR3 length: 15 amino acids. The germline CDR1 and CDR2 sequences are MRHNA and SNTAGT. CDR3 in amino acids: CASSPTSGSTDTQYF. The CDR3, as DNA: TGTGCCAGCAGTCCGACTAGCGGGAGCACAGATACGCAGTATTTT.

V and J are TRBV21-1 and TRBJ2-5; TRBD1, the table's D call, was not compared with the DNA. TRBV21-1 is deemed a pseudogene. The length of the CDR3 is 16 residues. CDR3 nucleotide sequence: TGTGCCAGCATAGGATGGGGAGTGACAGGACAAGAGACCCAGTACTTC. It translates to CASIGWGVTGQETQYF.

CDR3 region: CASSLVGAEVYGYTF. The CDR3 DNA is TGCGCCAGCAGCTTGGTGGGGGCAGAGGTCTATGGCTACACCTTC. This rearrangement joins TRBV5-1 to TRBJ1-2; possible D gene TRBD1, 6 bases. The V gene's germline CDR1 is SGHRS and CDR2 YFSETQ. The CDR3 is made up of 15 amino acids. Between the trimmed V and J ends, which lost 0 bases and 4 bases, there was a span of 13 bases. Drawing the rest from reference TRBV5-1 and TRBJ1-2, the complete variable domain is KAGVTQTPRYLIKTRGQQVTLSCSPISGHRSVSWYQQTPGQGLQFLFEYFSETQRNKGNFPGRFSGRQFSNSRSEMNVSTLELGDSALYLCASSLVGAEVYGYTFGSGTRLTVV.

The rearrangement uses TRBV7-8 and TRBJ1-2; weak D call: TRBD1 (6 bases). The CDR3 sequence is 17 residues long. Between the trimmed V and J ends, which lost 5 bases and 4 bases, there was a span of 23 bases. Germline CDR1 is SGHVS and CDR2 is FQNEAQ. Here the CDR3 DNA reads TGTGCCAGCAGCACGGCGACAGGACTCCACTTACTCTATGGCTACACCTTC. Translated, it gives CASSTATGLHLLYGYTF.

The chain is built from TRBV5-1 and TRBJ2-7, with 9 bases aligning to TRBD2. V shed 0 bases, J shed 0 bases, and the junction held 10 bases outside the gene matches. Per the germline V gene, CDR1 is SGHRS and CDR2 is YFSETQ. CDR3 length equals 18 residues. CDR3 protein: CASSLDYSGSINSYEQYF. The CDR3 DNA sequence: TGCGCCAGCAGCTTGGATTATAGCGGGAGTATCAACTCCTACGAGCAGTACTTC.

V is TRBV7-8 and J is TRBJ2-5, with D possibly TRBD1 on 5 matching bases. With 7 bases removed from V and 5 bases from J, the gap between germline ends came to 14 bases. The CDR3 spans 13 residues. Germline assignment: CDR1 SGHVS and CDR2 FQNEAQ. CDR3 coding DNA: TGTGCCAGCAAGGGGCCGGCCCACGAGACCCAGTACTTC. Translating gives CASKGPAHETQYF.

This clone was detected once. The V call is TRBV5-6, the J call TRBJ2-5; 8 bases match TRBD2. V was clipped by 4 bases and J by 5 bases; unmatched bases: 19. Germline lookup yields CDR1 SGHDT and CDR2 YYEEEE. This CDR3 has 18 amino acids. Written as DNA, the CDR3 is TGTGCCAGCAGCATAAGACTTTGGGCGGGGGGCAAGGGGGAGACCCAGTACTTC. It is translated as CASSIRLWAGGKGETQYF.

The V call is TRBV4-1, the J call TRBJ1-3, with D perhaps TRBD1 (5 bases). Germline CDR1 MGHRA, CDR2 YSYEKL. The V gene lost 1 base and the J gene lost 9 bases, with 7 bases spanning the gap. This CDR3 is 12 amino acids long. The CDR3 sequence is CASSQVGGTIYF. CDR3 coding DNA: TGCGCCAGCAGCCAAGTCGGGGGCACCATATATTTT.

The genes are TRBV6-5 and TRBJ2-7; 7 bases map to TRBD2. CDR3 length: 12 amino acids. Germline CDR1 reads MNHEY; CDR2 reads SVGAGI. The V and J ends lost 2 bases and 7 bases, in that order; junction bases with no gene match: 2. The CDR3 DNA follows: TGTGCCAGCAGTTACCTGCGGGGGGAGCAGTACTTC. This codes for CASSYLRGEQYF.

The chain recombines TRBV13 with TRBJ2-7; the D gene is possibly TRBD2 (5 bases). The CDR3 is 12 residues long. Germline V lookup: CDR1 PRHDT, CDR2 FYEKMQ (reference sequence). Trimming shortened V by 5 bases and J by 6 bases, and 11 bases separated the two germline ends. This chain's CDR3 is CASSTLAGEQYF. The CDR3 DNA reads as TGTGCCAGCAGCACCCTAGCTGGCGAGCAGTACTTC. Based on the CDR3 plus reference TRBV13 and TRBJ2-7, the full variable domain is AAGVIQSPRHLIKEKRETATLKCYPIPRHDTVYWYQQGPGQDPQFLISFYEKMQSDKGSIPDRFSAQQFSDYHSELNMSSLELGDSALYFCASSTLAGEQYFGPGTRLTVT.

The rearrangement uses TRBV27 and TRBJ2-1; 14 bases align to TRBD2. J lost 5 bases, V lost 4 bases, and 4 bases had no gene match. This CDR3 is built from 16 residues. Germline V gene data show CDR1 as MNHEY and CDR2 as SMNVEV (reference sequence). As DNA, the CDR3 is TGTGCCAGCAGTTCGACTAGCGGGAGGGCCAACAATGAGCAGTTCTTC. Its protein product is CASSSTSGRANNEQFF.

The rearrangement links TRBV27 to TRBJ1-4; D is perhaps TRBD1 (6 bases). The ends were cut back, 5 bases at V and 5 bases at J, with 9 bases in the middle. The germline V gene has CDR1 MNHEY and CDR2 SMNVEV (reference sequence). The CDR3 spans 13 residues. As DNA, the CDR3 is TGTGCCAGCAGTGCGGACAGCAATGAAAAACTGTTTTTT. Amino acid sequence: CASSADSNEKLFF. The complete variable domain, with remaining parts taken from reference TRBV27 and TRBJ1-4, reads EAQVTQNPRYLITVTGKKLTVTCSQNMNHEYMSWYRQDPGLGLRQIYYSMNVEVTDKGDVPEGYKVSRKEKRNFPLILESPSPNQTSLYFCASSADSNEKLFFGSGTQLSVL.

Only a few counts were recorded for this clone. The CDR3 region has the DNA TGCAGCGTCGCCAGGACAACGAACACTGAAGCTTTCTTT. It encodes CSVARTTNTEAFF. The V call is TRBV29-1, the J call TRBJ1-1; possibly TRBD1 for D (5 bases). V was cut by 6 bases and J by 1 base, with 12 bases left in between. This CDR3 spans 13 amino acids. Germline-derived CDR1 and CDR2 are SQVTM and ANQGSEA.

Here the CDR3 reads CASSSLGRDTEAFF. CDR3 nucleotide sequence: TGTGCCAGCAGCTCACTAGGGCGCGACACTGAAGCTTTCTTT. The chain recombines TRBV5-6 with TRBJ1-1, with D uncertain. Trimming pared 3 bases from V and 3 bases from J, leaving 12 bases between. From germline, CDR1 is SGHDT and CDR2 YYEEEE. The CDR3 runs to 14 residues.

The gene calls are TRBV7-9 and TRBJ1-4; 9 bases fit TRBD1. CDR3 length: 15 residues. V was clipped by 5 bases and J by 6 bases; unmatched bases: 7. CDR1 is SEHNR, CDR2 FQNEAQ, per germline (reference sequence). The chain's CDR3 is CASSIRTGVDEKLFF. As DNA, the CDR3 is TGTGCCAGCAGCATACGGACAGGGGTGGATGAAAAACTGTTTTTT.

The rearrangement joins TRBV5-1 to TRBJ1-1, with D perhaps TRBD1 (6 bases). This CDR3 contains 17 residues. Germline values: CDR1 SGHRS, CDR2 YFSETQ. Trimming removed 0 bases at V and 1 base at J, with 16 bases between. This CDR3 is CASSLAARGGTNTEAFF. Here the CDR3 DNA reads TGCGCCAGCAGCTTGGCGGCTAGGGGGGGCACGAACACTGAAGCTTTCTTT.

The chain joins TRBV29-1 to TRBJ2-5, with TRBD2 identical over 8 bases. This CDR3 has 14 residues. Per germline, CDR1 SQVTM and CDR2 ANQGSEA. V gave up 7 bases and J gave up 1 base; unmatched junction bases: 8. CDR3 sequence (DNA): TGCAGCGGGATGGAGCGGGGGTTCCAAGAGACCCAGTACTTC. Its translation: CSGMERGFQETQYF.

The CDR3 DNA reads as TGTGCCAGCAAAAGGGGAGGGGTGGCCAAAAACATTCAGTACTTC. Protein product: CASKRGGVAKNIQYF. This chain links TRBV2 with TRBJ2-4; 7 bases are shared with TRBD2. Trimming took 7 bases from V and 1 from J; bases not matched to a gene: 7. The V gene's germline CDR1 is SNHLY and CDR2 FYNNEI. The CDR3 is 15 residues long.

The chain joins TRBV6-1 to TRBJ1-2; 7 bases are shared with TRBD1. The CDR3 totals 13 residues. Germline V gene data show CDR1 as MNHNS and CDR2 as SASEGT. V gave up 8 bases and J gave up 4 bases; unmatched junction bases: 7. This CDR3 is CASDGQAIYGYTF. CDR3 in DNA: TGTGCCAGCGACGGACAGGCCATCTATGGCTACACCTTC.